Below, 7 T cell receptor beta chains from the same sample are listed, as sequenced in a study of shared clonotypes between healthy human individuals. Method: immunoSEQ multiplex PCR; TCRdb's copy keeps in-frame clones and lacks some. The sample includes about 2.4 million clones, 80% to 95% of them seen just once. The source material was naive CD4+ T cells from PBMCs. Sample subset: CD45RA+ positively selected. All receptors derive from a man aged 18 to 29 in good health. Some clones in this sample may be carry-over from other donors' samples.

The gene calls are TRBV9 and TRBJ2-2; 7 bases map to TRBD1. Trimming took 4 bases from V and 3 from J; bases not matched to a gene: 6. The CDR3 is made up of 15 amino acids. Germline CDR1 and CDR2: SGDLS and YYNGEE. The CDR3, as DNA: TGTGCCAGCAGCAGGGGGCAAGTTTACACCGGGGAGCTGTTTTTT. Encoded protein: CASSRGQVYTGELFF.

The rearrangement links TRBV4-1 to TRBJ2-2; TRBD1 aligns across 8 bases. V lost 4 bases, J lost 6 bases, and 1 base stayed unmatched. In germline, CDR1 is MGHRA, CDR2 YSYEKL. The CDR3 runs 13 residues. CDR3 in DNA: TGCGCCAGCAGCCCGGACAGGGCCGGGGAGCTGTTTTTT. Its protein product is CASSPDRAGELFF.

The CDR3 bases are TGTGCCAGCATTAAGGGGCGCTACACTGAAGCTTTCTTT. Protein product: CASIKGRYTEAFF. The rearrangement uses TRBV6-5 and TRBJ1-1; weak D call: TRBD1 (5 bases). Trimming left V 7 bases short and J 3 bases short, with 12 bases between. The V gene's germline CDR1 is MNHEY and CDR2 SVGAGI. The CDR3 is 13 amino acids.

This rearrangement joins TRBV2 to TRBJ2-3, with a possible D match to TRBD1 (5 bases). CDR3 length: 13 amino acids. The V end lost 4 bases, the J end lost 3 bases, and 8 bases lay between the germline ends. Germline CDR1 reads SNHLY; CDR2 reads FYNNEI. CDR3: CASSADNTDTQYF. Written as DNA, the CDR3 is TGTGCCAGCAGTGCGGACAATACAGATACGCAGTATTTT. The whole variable domain, filled in from reference TRBV2 and TRBJ2-3, reads EPEVTQTPSHQVTQMGQEVILRCVPISNHLYFYWYRQILGQKVEFLVSFYNNEISEKSEIFDDQFSVERPDGSNFTLKIRSTKLEDSAMYFCASSADNTDTQYFGPGTRLTVL.

This clone was observed a single time. The genes are TRBV11-2 and TRBJ1-2; unclear D gene. V was cut by 0 bases and J by 4 bases, with 12 bases left in between. The CDR3 extends over 15 amino acids. Germline assignment: CDR1 SGHAT and CDR2 FQNNGV. The CDR3 DNA follows: TGTGCCAGCAGCTTAGATCAAGACCAGCGCTATGGCTACACCTTC. Translation: CASSLDQDQRYGYTF.

Note on this clone: Other DNA variants within this sample encode the same CDR3. The chain recombines TRBV28 with TRBJ2-7; D not resolved. The CDR3 contains 11 residues. CDR1 is MDHEN, CDR2 SYDVKM, per germline. Between the trimmed V and J ends, which lost 5 bases and 4 bases, there was a span of 6 bases. The CDR3 region is CASSPRYEQYF. CDR3 DNA: TGTGCCAGCAGTCCTCGGTACGAGCAGTACTTC.

The rearrangement uses TRBV7-2 and TRBJ2-7; D is perhaps TRBD2 (6 bases). The V end was cut by 5 bases, the J end by 5 bases, with 13 bases between. CDR3 length: 13 amino acids. Germline loops: CDR1 SGHTA, CDR2 FQGNSA. In nucleotides, the CDR3 is TGTGCCAGCAGCCCCCCTTGGGGGGACGAGCAGTACTTC. This encodes CASSPPWGDEQYF.